The present TCR beta chain was sequenced within a study of blood T cell repertoires in COVID-19. At the level of the study: COVID-19 samples, acute and convalescent, were from the United States, Italy and Spain.

V was pared by 6 bases and J by 6 bases, with 5 bases between. In germline, CDR1 is MNHEY, CDR2 SVGAGI. This CDR3 has 11 residues. Per the original methods: Estimates of nucleated cell counts were drawn from the amplification of reference gene primers. The table came from immunoSEQ multiplex PCR; TCRdb's copy has only in-frame clones and leaves some out. V and J calls and clone size are as listed in that table; D and trimming were resolved from the DNA. The data contain roughly 180,000 clones, more than 70% of them singletons. The source is a woman aged 30 to 39 with acute or convalescent COVID-19. The sample comprised peripheral blood. The chain carries TRBV6-5 and TRBJ2-2; D not certain. The CDR3 DNA follows: TGTGCCAGCAGATCCTCCGGGGAGCTGTTTTTT. This translates into CASRSSGELFF.